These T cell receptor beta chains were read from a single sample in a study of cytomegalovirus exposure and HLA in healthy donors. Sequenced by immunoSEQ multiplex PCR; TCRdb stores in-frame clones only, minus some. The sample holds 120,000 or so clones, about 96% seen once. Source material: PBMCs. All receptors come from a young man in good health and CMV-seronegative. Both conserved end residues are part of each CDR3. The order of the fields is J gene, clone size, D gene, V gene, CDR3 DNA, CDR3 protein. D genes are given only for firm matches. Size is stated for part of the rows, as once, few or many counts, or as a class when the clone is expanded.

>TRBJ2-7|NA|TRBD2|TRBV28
TGTGCCAGCAGTTTTCGACTAGCGGGCTTCTCCTACGAGCAGTACTTC
CASSFRLAGFSYEQYF
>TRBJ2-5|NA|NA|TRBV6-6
TGTGCCAGCAGTTATGCTGGGGGGCCAGGGGGAGAGACCCAGTACTTC
CASSYAGGPGGETQYF
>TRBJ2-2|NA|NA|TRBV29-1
TGCAGCGCCGCGGGCCACTTGAACACCGGGGAGCTGTTTTTT
CSAAGHLNTGELFF
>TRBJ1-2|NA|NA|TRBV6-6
TGTGCCAGCAGTTACTCGATCACAGGGAGCGTGGGCTACACCTTC
CASSYSITGSVGYTF
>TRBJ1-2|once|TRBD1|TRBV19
TGTGCCAGTAGTCCGGAACAGGGGTTTTATGGCTACACCTTC
CASSPEQGFYGYTF
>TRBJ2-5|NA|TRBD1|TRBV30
TGTGCCTGGAAGCGCGACAGGGCCCAAGAGACCCAGTACTTC
CAWKRDRAQETQYF
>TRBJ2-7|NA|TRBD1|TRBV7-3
TGTGCCAGCAGCCCCGGGACAGGGGACGAGCAGTACTTC
CASSPGTGDEQYF
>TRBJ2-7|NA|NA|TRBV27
TGTGCCAGCAGTTTAGACAGCAGCTACGAGCAGTACTTC
CASSLDSSYEQYF
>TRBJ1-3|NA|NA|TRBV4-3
TGCGCCAGCAGCCAAGTTTCCGGGTCTGGAAACACCATATATTTT
CASSQVSGSGNTIYF
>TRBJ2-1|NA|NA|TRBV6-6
TGTGCCAGCAGTTACTCCCCGGAGGGGGCTGAGCAGTTCTTC
CASSYSPEGAEQFF
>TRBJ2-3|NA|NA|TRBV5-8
TGTGCCAGCAGCTTGGGCTACTACCCTTCCACAGATACGCAGTATTTT
CASSLGYYPSTDTQYF
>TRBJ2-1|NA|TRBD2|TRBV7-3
TGTGCCAGCAGCAACGGACTAGCGGAGGGCAATGAGCAGTTCTTC
CASSNGLAEGNEQFF
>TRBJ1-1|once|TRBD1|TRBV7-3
TGTGCCAGCAGCTTAATGGGGTCAGGGGGCGGGACTGAAGCTTTCTTT
CASSLMGSGGGTEAFF
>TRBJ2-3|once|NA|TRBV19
TGTGCCAGTAGTGTACAGGTCCGGGATACGCAGTATTTT
CASSVQVRDTQYF
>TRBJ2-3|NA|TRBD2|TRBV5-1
TGCGCCAGCAGCTTGGGCGCTAGCGGCTTCACAGATACGCAGTATTTT
CASSLGASGFTDTQYF
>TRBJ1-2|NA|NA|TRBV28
TGTGCCAGCAGTTTAACAGGATTTGGCAGGGAGGCGTATGGCTACACCTTC
CASSLTGFGREAYGYTF
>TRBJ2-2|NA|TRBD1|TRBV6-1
TGTGCCAGCAGTGAGTGGGGGACAGCCTACACCGGGGAGCTGTTTTTT
CASSEWGTAYTGELFF
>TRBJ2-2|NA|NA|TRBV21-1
NA
CASSPMVASGSWDTGELFF
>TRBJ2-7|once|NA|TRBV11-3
TGTGCCAGCAGCTTAGATAAATACAGGGTCAACTACGAGCAGTACTTC
CASSLDKYRVNYEQYF
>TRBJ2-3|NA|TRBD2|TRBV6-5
TGTGCCAGCAGTTACTTCACGGGAGGGGGCACAGATACGCAGTATTTT
CASSYFTGGGTDTQYF
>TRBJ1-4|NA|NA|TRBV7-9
TGTGCCAGCAGCTCCCGAGGGGGGGCTGAAAAACTGTTTTTT
CASSSRGGAEKLFF
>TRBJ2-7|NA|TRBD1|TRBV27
TGTGCCAGCAGTTTATCCGGGACAGTGGGTCTCTACGAGCAGTACTTC
CASSLSGTVGLYEQYF
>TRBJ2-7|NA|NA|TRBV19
TGTGCCAGTAGTAAAGGCGGGATGGGTTCCTACGAGCAGTACTTC
CASSKGGMGSYEQYF
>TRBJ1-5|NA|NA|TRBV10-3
TGTGCCATCAGTGAGTCGAGCGACGGGCAGCCCCAGCATTTT
CAISESSDGQPQHF
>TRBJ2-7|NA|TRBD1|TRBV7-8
TGTGCCAGCAGCCCGACAGGGGTCGAGCAGTACTTC
CASSPTGVEQYF
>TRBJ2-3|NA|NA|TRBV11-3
TGTGCCAGCAGCTTAGTATGGCGCGGTACGCAGTATTTT
CASSLVWRGTQYF
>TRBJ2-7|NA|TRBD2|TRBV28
TGTGCCAGCAGGGGGGGGTCCCTGGGGGAGCAGTACTTC
CASRGGSLGEQYF
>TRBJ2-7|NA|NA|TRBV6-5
TGTGCCAGCAAGACCCCGGGGGGCCACGAGCAGTACTTC
CASKTPGGHEQYF
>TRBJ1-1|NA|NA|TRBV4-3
TGCGCCAGCAGCCAGGTCGGTGACACTGAAGCTTTCTTT
CASSQVGDTEAFF
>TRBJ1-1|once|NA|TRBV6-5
TGTGCCAGCAGTTACTCTGTCTCTGAAGCTTTCTTT
CASSYSVSEAFF
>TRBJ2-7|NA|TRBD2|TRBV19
TGTGCCAGTAGTACTCATAGCGGGAACGAGCAGTACTTC
CASSTHSGNEQYF
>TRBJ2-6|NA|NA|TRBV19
TGTGCCAGTAGTATTTGGGGGGTAAGGTCTGGGGCCAACGTCCTGACTTTC
CASSIWGVRSGANVLTF
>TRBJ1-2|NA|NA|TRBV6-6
TGTGCCAGCAGTACCCAGGACAGAAACTATGGCTACACCTTC
CASSTQDRNYGYTF
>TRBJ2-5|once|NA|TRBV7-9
TGTGCCAGCAGTCGACACCTCCAAGAGACCCAGTACTTC
CASSRHLQETQYF
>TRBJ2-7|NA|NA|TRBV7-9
TGTGCCAGCAGTTCCGGGGACTTTGGGGAGCAGTACTTC
CASSSGDFGEQYF
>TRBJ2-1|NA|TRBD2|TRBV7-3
TGTGCCAGCAGCCCGTTAGCGGGAGCCCCCTACAATGAGCAGTTCTTC
CASSPLAGAPYNEQFF
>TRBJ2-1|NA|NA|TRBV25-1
TGTGCCAGCAGCAGCTTAAGCCCGGGAATACCCTACAATGAGCAGTTCTTC
CASSSLSPGIPYNEQFF
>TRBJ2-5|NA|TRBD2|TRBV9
TGTGCCAGCAGCGCCGGACTAGCTTCCGGGGGGGAGACCCAGTACTTC
CASSAGLASGGETQYF
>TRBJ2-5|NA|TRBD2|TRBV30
TGTGCCTGGGGACTAGCGGGAGTAGAGACCCAGTACTTC
CAWGLAGVETQYF
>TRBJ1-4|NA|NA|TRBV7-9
TGTGCCAGCAGCATTCTTGGGGCCCAAAATGAAAAACTGTTTTTT
CASSILGAQNEKLFF
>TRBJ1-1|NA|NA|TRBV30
TGTGCCTGGAGTGAGGGACTGATTCATGGTGAAGCTTTCTTT
CAWSEGLIHGEAFF
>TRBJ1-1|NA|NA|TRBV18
TGTGCCAGCTCAGGGGCGGGGTGGACTGAAGCTTTCTTT
CASSGAGWTEAFF
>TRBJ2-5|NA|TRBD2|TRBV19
TGTGCCAGTAGTAACCCTTTAAGTAGCGGGAGTGGAGAGACCCAGTACTTC
CASSNPLSSGSGETQYF